The rows below give T cell receptor beta chains drawn from one sample of a study of blood T cell repertoires in COVID-19. Assay: immunoSEQ multiplex PCR; the TCRdb copy retains only in-frame clones and omits some. The sample lists 90,000 to 100,000 clones, approximately 82% occurring once. The sequencing sample was made of peripheral blood. The receptor source for this set is an older man with acute or convalescent COVID-19. Each CDR3 is given with its conserved first and last residue. D genes are given only for firm matches. Expanded clones get a size class; other rows say once, few or many, or leave the size out.

cdr3_aa cdr3_nt j_call clone_size v_call d_call
CASSLAGTDYNEQFF TGCGCCAGCAGCTTGGCTGGGACAGACTACAATGAGCAGTTCTTC TRBJ2-1 . TRBV5-1 TRBD1
CASSTLPRYEQYF TGTGCCAGTAGTACCCTTCCTAGGTACGAGCAGTACTTC TRBJ2-7 . TRBV19 .
CASSLPDRGLYNEQFF TGTGCCAGCAGTCTCCCCGACAGGGGGCTCTACAATGAGCAGTTCTTC TRBJ2-1 once TRBV14 TRBD1
CASSTGTGGYRYQETQYF TGTGCCAGTAGTACGGGGACAGGGGGGTATAGGTACCAAGAGACCCAGTACTTC TRBJ2-5 . TRBV19 TRBD1
CASSQSRQTTNEKLFF TGTGCCAGCAGCCAATCGAGACAGACAACTAATGAAAAACTGTTTTTT TRBJ1-4 . TRBV16 .
CASSGTGQGQYSNQPQHF TGCGCCAGCTCCGGTACGGGACAGGGCCAATATAGCAATCAGCCCCAGCATTTT TRBJ1-5 . TRBV23-1 TRBD1
CASSVGLVGTGELFF TGTGCCAGCAGCGTAGGACTAGTCGGCACCGGGGAGCTGTTTTTT TRBJ2-2 . TRBV9 .
CASTRGTDLNYGYTF TGTGCCAGCACCCGCGGGACGGACCTTAACTATGGCTACACCTTC TRBJ1-2 . TRBV6-5 .
CASSLAMDRGSYNEQFF TGTGCTAGCAGCTTAGCTATGGACAGGGGTTCCTACAATGAGCAGTTCTTC TRBJ2-1 . TRBV7-7 TRBD1
CASSLEGGFSVEKLFF TGTGCCAGCAGTTTAGAAGGGGGCTTCTCCGTCGAAAAACTGTTTTTT TRBJ1-4 . TRBV27 TRBD1
CASSIPGFNQPQHF TGTGCCAGCAGTATCCCAGGATTCAATCAGCCCCAGCATTTT TRBJ1-5 . TRBV27 .
CASSSRQAGTEAFF TGTGCCAGCAGTTCACGCCAGGCGGGCACTGAAGCTTTCTTT TRBJ1-1 few TRBV27 .
CASSSKLGQGYNEQYF TGTGCCAGCAGCTCCAAACTGGGACAGGGGTACAACGAGCAGTACTTC TRBJ2-7 . TRBV7-3 TRBD1
CSVKRGRNTEAFF TGCAGCGTTAAGCGGGGGAGGAACACTGAAGCTTTCTTT TRBJ1-1 . TRBV29-1 .
CASSQVGVLGLLRDSPLHF TGTGCCAGCAGCCAAGTCGGGGTCCTCGGGCTCCTAAGAGATTCACCCCTCCACTTT TRBJ1-6 . TRBV3-1/TRBV3-2 .
CASSFDRGQPQHF TGTGCCAGCAGCTTCGACAGGGGCCAGCCCCAGCATTTT TRBJ1-5 . TRBV7-2 TRBD1
CASSLDRFEVNTIYF TGTGCCAGCAGTTTGGACAGGTTTGAGGTGAACACCATATATTTT TRBJ1-3 . TRBV6-5 TRBD1
CASSQAAGGMGGEAQHF TGTGCCAGCAGCCAAGCCGCAGGGGGCATGGGCGGAGAGGCCCAGCATTTT TRBJ1-5 . TRBV4-2 TRBD1
CASSQEGRGLVDTYNEQFF TGTGCCAGCAGCCAAGAAGGGAGAGGACTAGTGGACACCTACAATGAGCAGTTCTTC TRBJ2-1 . TRBV3-1/TRBV3-2 TRBD2
CAWTRGDSGGYTF TGTGCCTGGACCCGTGGCGATTCAGGAGGCTACACCTTC TRBJ1-2 once TRBV30 .
CASSFGTLRGGEQYF TGTGCCAGCAGCTTTGGGACTCTCCGGGGCGGCGAGCAGTACTTC TRBJ2-7 . TRBV9 .
CASSGGQETQYF TGTGCCAGTAGTGGAGGTCAAGAGACCCAGTACTTC TRBJ2-5 . TRBV19 .
CASRTGQTYGYTF TGTGCCAGCAGGACGGGACAGACTTATGGCTACACCTTC TRBJ1-2 . TRBV2 TRBD1
CSVGLIAGVKSNTDTQYF TGCAGCGTTGGATTGATAGCGGGAGTCAAATCAAACACAGATACGCAGTATTTT TRBJ2-3 . TRBV29-1 TRBD2
CATSPVNYPGQLGGYTF TGTGCCACTTCTCCCGTGAACTATCCGGGACAGCTGGGAGGCTACACCTTC TRBJ1-2 . TRBV28 TRBD1
CASSFTGLDEQYF TGTGCCAGCAGCTTTACAGGGTTGGACGAGCAGTACTTC TRBJ2-7 . TRBV11-3 .
CASSLAQANEQYF TGTGCCAGCAGCTTAGCCCAAGCGAACGAGCAGTACTTC TRBJ2-7 few TRBV7-2 .
CSAITGATDTQYF TGCAGCGCCATCACAGGGGCGACAGATACGCAGTATTTT TRBJ2-3 . TRBV29-1 TRBD1
CASSSGLAIGETQYF TGCGCCAGCAGCTCGGGACTAGCGATAGGAGAGACCCAGTACTTC TRBJ2-5 . TRBV5-1 TRBD2
CASSPPSQAGGFLVGSPLHF TGTGCCAGCTCACCACCGTCACAGGCAGGGGGCTTCTTAGTCGGTTCACCCCTCCACTTT TRBJ1-6 . TRBV18 TRBD1
CASSEAASGWNEQFF TGTGCCAGCAGTGAAGCTGCTAGCGGGTGGAATGAGCAGTTCTTC TRBJ2-1 . TRBV2 TRBD2
CATGDTWNSPLHF TGTGCCACAGGGGACACCTGGAATTCACCCCTCCACTTT TRBJ1-6 . TRBV6-5 .
CASSERLETGGAYEQYF TGTGCCAGCAGTGAACGGTTGGAGACAGGGGGCGCCTACGAGCAGTACTTC TRBJ2-7 . TRBV6-1 TRBD1
CASRDSHLYGYTF TGTGCCAGCAGGGACAGCCACCTCTATGGCTACACCTTC TRBJ1-2 once TRBV5-8 .
CASASGRAKNIQYF TGTGCCAGTGCCAGCGGGAGAGCCAAAAACATTCAGTACTTC TRBJ2-4 once TRBV18 TRBD2
CASSLDRERLRSQHF TGTGCCAGCAGCCTTGACAGGGAACGACTTAGGTCCCAGCATTTT TRBJ1-5 . TRBV28 TRBD1
CASSLSLAGRNSGNTIYF TGTGCCAGCAGCTTGAGCTTGGCGGGACGAAACTCTGGAAACACCATATATTTT TRBJ1-3 . TRBV7-2 .
CASSFSIQGCQEKLFF TGTGCCAGCAGCTTTTCTATCCAGGGGTGCCAAGAAAAACTGTTTTTT TRBJ1-4 . TRBV21-1 .
CASSQTGGGSGANVLTF TGTGCCAGCAGCCAGACAGGGGGGGGCTCTGGGGCCAACGTCCTGACTTTC TRBJ2-6 . TRBV6-2/TRBV6-3 TRBD1
CASSASGETYNEQFF TGTGCCAGCAGCGCTAGCGGGGAAACCTACAATGAGCAGTTCTTC TRBJ2-1 . TRBV9 TRBD2
CASSSPTGRNEQFF TGTGCCAGCAGCTCGCCGACAGGGCGGAATGAGCAGTTCTTC TRBJ2-1 . TRBV7-8 TRBD1
CASSSPGLASSSYEQYF TGTGCCAGCAGTTCTCCGGGACTAGCGTCCTCCTCCTACGAGCAGTACTTC TRBJ2-7 . TRBV28 TRBD2
CASSSPGTRGFLDEQFF TGCGCCAGCAGCTCCCCCGGGACTAGGGGGTTCTTAGATGAGCAGTTCTTC TRBJ2-1 . TRBV5-1 TRBD2
CATSDLEQGFGAFF TGTGCCACCAGTGATTTAGAGCAGGGTTTTGGGGCTTTCTTT TRBJ1-1 . TRBV24-1 .
CASSLGTGGNEQFF TGTGCCAGCTCACTAGGGACAGGGGGCAATGAGCAGTTCTTC TRBJ2-1 . TRBV18 TRBD1
CASSERTALEQYF TGTGCCAGCAGCGAGCGGACAGCATTAGAGCAGTACTTC TRBJ2-7 . TRBV11-2 .
CATYGQSHVGYGYTF TGTGCCACCTACGGACAGTCCCACGTTGGGTATGGCTACACCTTC TRBJ1-2 . TRBV24-1 .
CASSSGTQPSYEAFF TGCGCCAGCAGCTCCGGGACTCAACCTTCTTATGAAGCTTTCTTT TRBJ1-1 . TRBV5-1 .
CSVEDSSGANTGELFF TGCAGCGTTGAAGACTCTAGCGGGGCGAACACCGGGGAGCTGTTTTTT TRBJ2-2 . TRBV29-1 TRBD2
CASGSVFINEQFF TGTGCCAGCGGGAGCGTCTTTATAAATGAGCAGTTCTTC TRBJ2-1 . TRBV3-1/TRBV3-2 .
CASSPPRSFKYF TGTGCCAGCAGCCCCCCCAGGTCGTTTAAGTACTTC TRBJ2-5 . TRBV14 .
CASSTQGSNYGYTF TGTGCCAGCAGCACTCAGGGCTCCAACTATGGCTACACCTTC TRBJ1-2 few TRBV5-4 .
CASGLFSGTGLRNYGYTF TGTGCTAGTGGTTTGTTCTCCGGGACAGGGCTTAGAAACTATGGCTACACCTTC TRBJ1-2 . TRBV12-5 TRBD1
CATRQGVTGELFF TGTGCCACTAGACAGGGTGTCACCGGGGAGCTGTTTTTT TRBJ2-2 once TRBV19 TRBD1
CASSLGGGINEQFF TGCGCCAGCAGCTTGGGAGGGGGTATCAATGAGCAGTTCTTC TRBJ2-1 once TRBV5-1 .
CASSRSGTGYNSPLHF TGCGCCAGCAGCCGTTCCGGGACAGGGTATAATTCACCCCTCCACTTT TRBJ1-6 once TRBV5-1 TRBD1
CASSSTTGWHTEAFF TGTGCCAGCAGCTCGACAACAGGGTGGCACACTGAAGCTTTCTTT TRBJ1-1 . TRBV7-2 .
CASSSYSGGGDTQYF TGTGCCAGCAGCTCGTATAGCGGGGGAGGGGATACGCAGTATTTT TRBJ2-3 few TRBV7-3 TRBD2
CASTRQGSSPLHF TGTGCCAGCACACGTCAGGGAAGTTCACCCCTCCACTTT TRBJ1-6 . TRBV2 .
CASSSGVAGYKETQYF TGTGCCAGCAGTTCCGGGGTAGCGGGATATAAAGAGACCCAGTACTTC TRBJ2-5 . TRBV6-2/TRBV6-3 TRBD2